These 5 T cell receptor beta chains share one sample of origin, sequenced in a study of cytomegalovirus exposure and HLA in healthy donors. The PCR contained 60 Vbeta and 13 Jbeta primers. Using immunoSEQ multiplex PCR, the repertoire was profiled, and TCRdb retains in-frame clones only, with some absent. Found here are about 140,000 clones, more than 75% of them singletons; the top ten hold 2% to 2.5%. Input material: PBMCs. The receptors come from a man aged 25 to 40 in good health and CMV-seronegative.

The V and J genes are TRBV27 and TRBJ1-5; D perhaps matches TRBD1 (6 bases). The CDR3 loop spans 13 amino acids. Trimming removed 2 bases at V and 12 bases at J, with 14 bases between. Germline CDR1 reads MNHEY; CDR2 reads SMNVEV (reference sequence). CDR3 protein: CASSLEGHRRQHF. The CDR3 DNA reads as TGTGCCAGCAGTTTAGAGGGACATAGGCGCCAGCATTTT.

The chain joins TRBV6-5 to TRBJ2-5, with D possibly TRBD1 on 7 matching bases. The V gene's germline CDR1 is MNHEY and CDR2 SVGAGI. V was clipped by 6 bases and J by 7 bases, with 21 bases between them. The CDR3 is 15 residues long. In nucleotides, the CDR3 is TGTGCCAGCAGGACGATGGATCGACAGGGAGGGACCCAGTACTTC. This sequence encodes CASRTMDRQGGTQYF.

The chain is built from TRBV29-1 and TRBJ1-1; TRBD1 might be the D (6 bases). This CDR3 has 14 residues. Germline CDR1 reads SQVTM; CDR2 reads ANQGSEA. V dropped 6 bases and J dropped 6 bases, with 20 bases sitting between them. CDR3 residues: CSVARDTKLSEAFF. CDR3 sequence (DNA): TGCAGCGTGGCCCGGGACACCAAGCTATCTGAAGCTTTCTTT.

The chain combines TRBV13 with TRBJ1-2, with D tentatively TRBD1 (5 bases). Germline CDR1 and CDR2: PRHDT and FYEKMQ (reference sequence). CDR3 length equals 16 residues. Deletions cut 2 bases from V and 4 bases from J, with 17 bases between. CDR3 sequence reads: CASSLSDGGASYGYTF. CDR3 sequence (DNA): TGTGCCAGCAGCTTAAGCGACGGAGGGGCATCCTATGGCTACACCTTC. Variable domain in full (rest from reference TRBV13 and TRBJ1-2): AAGVIQSPRHLIKEKRETATLKCYPIPRHDTVYWYQQGPGQDPQFLISFYEKMQSDKGSIPDRFSAQQFSDYHSELNMSSLELGDSALYFCASSLSDGGASYGYTFGSGTRLTVV.

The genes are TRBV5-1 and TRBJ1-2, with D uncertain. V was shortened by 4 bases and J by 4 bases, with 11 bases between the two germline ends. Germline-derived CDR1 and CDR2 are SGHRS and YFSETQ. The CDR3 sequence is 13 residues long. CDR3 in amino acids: CASSAGGSYGYTF. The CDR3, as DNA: TGCGCCAGCAGCGCCGGCGGGTCCTATGGCTACACCTTC.